Listed below are T cell receptor beta chains from one sample, sequenced in a study of PD-L1 blockade in urothelial cancer. Libraries were prepared by immunoSEQ multiplex PCR; TCRdb keeps only in-frame clonotypes and omits some of them. This table holds about 86,000 clones, more than 75% found once. The sequencing used PBMCs, collected around atezolizumab (anti-PD-L1) treatment. The receptors come from a man in his sixties with urothelial cancer. Both conserved end residues are part of each CDR3. Each record gives: D gene, clone size, V gene, J gene, CDR3 length, CDR3 protein, CDR3 DNA. The D gene is left open where the match is weak. Not all rows give a size; the values are once, few, many and, for expanded clones, a class.

d_gene: -; abundance: -; v_gene: TRBV6-1; j_gene: TRBJ2-5; len: 10; CDR3aa: CASSLETQYF; CDR3nt: TGTGCCAGCAGTCTAGAGACCCAGTACTTC
d_gene: -; abundance: -; v_gene: TRBV9; j_gene: TRBJ2-7; len: 15; CDR3aa: CASSVNTGSLYEQYF; CDR3nt: TGTGCCAGCAGCGTAAACACCGGTAGCCTCTACGAGCAGTACTTC
d_gene: TRBD1; abundance: -; v_gene: TRBV11-3; j_gene: TRBJ1-1; len: 15; CDR3aa: CASSWPGQVNTEAFF; CDR3nt: TGTGCCAGCAGCTGGCCGGGACAGGTGAACACTGAAGCTTTCTTT
d_gene: TRBD2; abundance: -; v_gene: TRBV10-1; j_gene: TRBJ2-7; len: 16; CDR3aa: CASSEEPSGSTYEQYF; CDR3nt: TGCGCCAGCAGTGAGGAGCCTAGCGGGTCAACCTACGAGCAGTACTTC
d_gene: TRBD2; abundance: -; v_gene: TRBV5-1; j_gene: TRBJ2-1; len: 14; CDR3aa: CASSSQRGGYEQFF; CDR3nt: TGCGCCAGCAGTAGTCAGCGGGGCGGGTATGAGCAGTTCTTC
d_gene: TRBD2; abundance: -; v_gene: TRBV29-1; j_gene: TRBJ2-1; len: 14; CDR3aa: CSALGLEFYNEQFF; CDR3nt: TGCAGCGCGTTAGGACTAGAGTTCTACAATGAGCAGTTCTTC
d_gene: -; abundance: -; v_gene: TRBV7-9; j_gene: TRBJ1-5; len: 15; CDR3aa: CASSLAGASNQPQHF; CDR3nt: TGTGCCAGCAGCTTAGCCGGAGCGAGCAATCAGCCCCAGCATTTT
d_gene: -; abundance: -; v_gene: TRBV7-2; j_gene: TRBJ1-5; len: 12; CDR3aa: CASSFNNQPQHF; CDR3nt: TGTGCCAGCAGCTTCAACAATCAGCCCCAGCATTTT
d_gene: -; abundance: few; v_gene: TRBV28; j_gene: TRBJ2-7; len: 13; CDR3aa: CASTGDTAYEQYF; CDR3nt: TGTGCCAGCACAGGGGACACGGCCTACGAGCAGTACTTC
d_gene: -; abundance: few; v_gene: TRBV2; j_gene: TRBJ2-2; len: 12; CDR3aa: CASRGNTGELFF; CDR3nt: TGTGCCAGCCGAGGAAACACCGGGGAGCTGTTTTTT
d_gene: TRBD2; abundance: -; v_gene: TRBV7-9; j_gene: TRBJ2-3; len: 14; CDR3aa: CASSLSAGGDTQYF; CDR3nt: TGTGCCAGCAGCTTATCAGCGGGAGGGGATACGCAGTATTTT
d_gene: -; abundance: -; v_gene: TRBV15; j_gene: TRBJ2-7; len: 14; CDR3aa: CATSRDPGFYEQYF; CDR3nt: TGTGCCACCAGCAGAGATCCGGGTTTCTACGAGCAGTACTTC
d_gene: -; abundance: -; v_gene: TRBV7-9; j_gene: TRBJ1-1; len: 14; CDR3aa: CASSFWDSNTEAFF; CDR3nt: TGTGCCAGCAGCTTTTGGGACTCGAACACTGAAGCTTTCTTT
d_gene: TRBD1; abundance: -; v_gene: TRBV9; j_gene: TRBJ2-7; len: 15; CDR3aa: CASSVAPGQAYEQYF; CDR3nt: TGTGCCAGCAGCGTAGCACCCGGACAGGCCTACGAGCAGTACTTC
d_gene: TRBD1; abundance: -; v_gene: TRBV28; j_gene: TRBJ2-5; len: 15; CDR3aa: CASSFPRGYKETQYF; CDR3nt: TGTGCCAGCAGTTTCCCCAGGGGGTATAAGGAGACCCAGTACTTC
d_gene: TRBD2; abundance: -; v_gene: TRBV19; j_gene: TRBJ2-1; len: 14; CDR3aa: CASSKGTRAGEQFF; CDR3nt: TGTGCCAGTAGTAAGGGGACTAGAGCCGGTGAGCAGTTCTTC
d_gene: -; abundance: -; v_gene: TRBV19; j_gene: TRBJ2-1; len: 13; CDR3aa: CASSIDEGDEQFF; CDR3nt: TGTGCCAGTAGTATAGATGAAGGGGATGAGCAGTTCTTC
d_gene: TRBD1; abundance: -; v_gene: TRBV9; j_gene: TRBJ1-1; len: 15; CDR3aa: CASSPPTGVYTEAFF; CDR3nt: TGTGCCAGCAGCCCCCCAACAGGGGTGTACACTGAAGCTTTCTTT
d_gene: -; abundance: -; v_gene: TRBV28; j_gene: TRBJ2-1; len: 14; CDR3aa: CASISHGGYNEQFF; CDR3nt: TGTGCCAGCATAAGTCACGGAGGCTACAATGAGCAGTTCTTC
d_gene: TRBD2; abundance: -; v_gene: TRBV28; j_gene: TRBJ2-1; len: 19; CDR3aa: CASSFSVLTSGRPYNEQFF; CDR3nt: TGTGCCAGCAGTTTCAGCGTGTTGACTAGCGGGAGGCCCTACAATGAGCAGTTCTTC
d_gene: TRBD2; abundance: -; v_gene: TRBV9; j_gene: TRBJ2-7; len: 14; CDR3aa: CASNEGLGPYEQYF; CDR3nt: TGTGCCAGCAACGAGGGACTAGGTCCCTACGAGCAGTACTTC
d_gene: -; abundance: -; v_gene: TRBV19; j_gene: TRBJ1-4; len: 18; CDR3aa: CASSPHISRGATNEKLFF; CDR3nt: TGTGCCAGTAGCCCTCATATCTCCAGGGGTGCAACTAATGAAAAACTGTTTTTT
d_gene: -; abundance: -; v_gene: TRBV7-2; j_gene: TRBJ2-5; len: 13; CDR3aa: CASSQGPQETQYF; CDR3nt: TGTGCCAGCAGCCAGGGGCCTCAAGAGACCCAGTACTTC
d_gene: TRBD2; abundance: -; v_gene: TRBV27; j_gene: TRBJ2-1; len: 18; CDR3aa: CASIKIAGGGVSYNEQFF; CDR3nt: TGTGCCAGCATAAAGATAGCGGGAGGAGGGGTATCCTACAATGAGCAGTTCTTC
d_gene: -; abundance: once; v_gene: TRBV30; j_gene: TRBJ1-4; len: 14; CDR3aa: CAWSLGLPNEKLFF; CDR3nt: TGTGCCTGGAGTTTGGGGCTGCCGAATGAAAAACTGTTTTTT
d_gene: -; abundance: -; v_gene: TRBV18; j_gene: TRBJ1-2; len: 13; CDR3aa: CASSPSQNRGYTF; CDR3nt: TGTGCCAGCTCACCAAGCCAAAACCGTGGCTACACCTTC
d_gene: -; abundance: -; v_gene: TRBV6-1; j_gene: TRBJ2-7; len: 12; CDR3aa: CASTTGAYEQYF; CDR3nt: TGTGCCAGCACCACGGGGGCCTACGAGCAGTACTTC
d_gene: -; abundance: -; v_gene: TRBV7-2; j_gene: TRBJ2-2; len: 16; CDR3aa: CASSLWQGPRTGELFF; CDR3nt: TGTGCCAGCAGTCTCTGGCAGGGCCCTCGCACCGGGGAGCTGTTTTTT
d_gene: -; abundance: few; v_gene: TRBV28; j_gene: TRBJ1-2; len: 11; CDR3aa: CASSSLYGYTF; CDR3nt: TGTGCCAGCAGTTCCCTATATGGCTACACCTTC
d_gene: -; abundance: -; v_gene: TRBV15; j_gene: TRBJ2-7; len: 15; CDR3aa: CATSRDVGGGGEQYF; CDR3nt: TGTGCCACCAGCAGAGATGTCGGAGGCGGAGGAGAGCAGTACTTC
d_gene: -; abundance: -; v_gene: TRBV5-1; j_gene: TRBJ2-7; len: 17; CDR3aa: CASSLEAGGGNTYEQYF; CDR3nt: TGCGCCAGCAGCTTGGAGGCAGGGGGAGGAAATACCTACGAGCAGTACTTC
d_gene: TRBD1; abundance: -; v_gene: TRBV29-1; j_gene: TRBJ2-1; len: 15; CDR3aa: CSVEKGQGSYNEQFF; CDR3nt: TGCAGCGTTGAAAAGGGACAGGGCTCCTACAATGAGCAGTTCTTC
d_gene: TRBD1; abundance: -; v_gene: TRBV28; j_gene: TRBJ1-2; len: 15; CDR3aa: CASSFRGGPNYGYTF; CDR3nt: TGTGCCAGCAGTTTCCGAGGGGGCCCTAACTATGGCTACACCTTC
d_gene: -; abundance: -; v_gene: TRBV19; j_gene: TRBJ2-5; len: 12; CDR3aa: CASRQVGETQYF; CDR3nt: TGTGCCAGTCGACAGGTCGGAGAGACCCAGTACTTC
d_gene: -; abundance: -; v_gene: TRBV7-2; j_gene: TRBJ2-3; len: 12; CDR3aa: CASSLDSGTQYF; CDR3nt: TGTGCCAGCAGCTTGGATAGCGGTACGCAGTATTTT
d_gene: -; abundance: -; v_gene: TRBV5-1; j_gene: TRBJ1-2; len: 15; CDR3aa: CASSLDQVGNYGYTF; CDR3nt: TGCGCCAGCAGCTTGGACCAGGTTGGCAACTATGGCTACACCTTC
d_gene: -; abundance: once; v_gene: TRBV7-2; j_gene: TRBJ2-3; len: 16; CDR3aa: CASSLLADPSTDTQYF; CDR3nt: TGTGCCAGCAGCCTCTTAGCGGATCCTAGCACAGATACGCAGTATTTT
d_gene: TRBD1; abundance: -; v_gene: TRBV30; j_gene: TRBJ2-2; len: 13; CDR3aa: CAWKTQGLGELFF; CDR3nt: TGTGCCTGGAAAACACAGGGGCTCGGGGAGCTGTTTTTT
d_gene: TRBD2; abundance: -; v_gene: TRBV29-1; j_gene: TRBJ2-7; len: 14; CDR3aa: CSVGGSSGTYEQYF; CDR3nt: TGCAGCGTTGGAGGGTCTAGCGGTACCTACGAGCAGTACTTC
d_gene: TRBD1; abundance: -; v_gene: TRBV30; j_gene: TRBJ1-1; len: 15; CDR3aa: CAWSGRTGGFIEAFF; CDR3nt: TGTGCCTGGAGTGGACGAACAGGGGGCTTCATTGAAGCTTTCTTT
d_gene: -; abundance: -; v_gene: TRBV18; j_gene: TRBJ2-2; len: 16; CDR3aa: CASSPIESRSTGELFF; CDR3nt: TGTGCCAGCTCACCGATAGAGTCTAGGTCCACCGGGGAGCTGTTTTTT
d_gene: -; abundance: -; v_gene: TRBV9; j_gene: TRBJ2-7; len: 13; CDR3aa: CASSEQGSYEQYF; CDR3nt: TGTGCCAGCAGCGAACAGGGTTCCTACGAGCAGTACTTC